A selection of T cell receptor beta chains follows, all from one sample in a study of T cells in tumors after PD-1 blockade. Measured with immunoSEQ multiplex PCR; TCRdb has only the in-frame clones, and not every one. The table has over 60,000 clones, approximately 79% seen once; the top ten hold about 4.5%. This material consisted of PBMCs, taken after anti-PD-1 treatment. The receptors stem from a human donor with basal cell carcinoma. Both conserved end residues are part of each CDR3. Each record gives: clone size, D gene, J gene, V gene, CDR3 DNA, CDR3 protein. D genes are given only for firm matches. Clone size, where shown, is once, few, many, or a class for clones that have expanded.

.	.	TRBJ1-6	TRBV6-5	TGTGCCAGCAGTTCCTCCCGAAGGGATTCACCCCTCCACTTT	CASSSSRRDSPLHF
.	.	TRBJ1-6	TRBV6-5	TGTGCCAGCAGTTACTCGCGAAAGCAAAGGTCACCCCTCCACTTT	CASSYSRKQRSPLHF
.	.	TRBJ2-5	TRBV6-2/TRBV6-3	TGTGCCAGCAGTTACAGGGAACAAGAGACCCAGTACTTC	CASSYREQETQYF
.	.	TRBJ1-5	TRBV7-8	TGTGCCAGCAGCTTGGCCGGACCGATGAGCAATCAGCCCCAGCATTTT	CASSLAGPMSNQPQHF
.	.	TRBJ2-1	TRBV6-4	TGTGCCAGCAGCCAGGGGAGAGGTGAGCAGTTCTTC	CASSQGRGEQFF
.	TRBD2	TRBJ2-7	TRBV28	TGTGCCAGCAGATCCCAGCGGGGGTACTACGAGCAGTACTTC	CASRSQRGYYEQYF
.	.	TRBJ1-2	TRBV20-1	TGCAGTGCTAGTTTGGGGAACTATGGCTACACCTTC	CSASLGNYGYTF
.	.	TRBJ1-6	TRBV30	TGTGCCTGGAGTGTACATCGGACAGTCCCGAATTCACCCCTCCACTTT	CAWSVHRTVPNSPLHF
once	.	TRBJ1-1	TRBV6-5	TGTGCCAGCAGTAGTGGACAGTTAGGGGTCACTGAAGCTTTCTTT	CASSSGQLGVTEAFF
.	TRBD1	TRBJ1-5	TRBV28	TGTGCCAGCAGTCTAACCCATTACAGGGGAGGGAGCAATCAGCCCCAGCATTTT	CASSLTHYRGGSNQPQHF
few	.	TRBJ1-1	TRBV18	TGTGCCAGCTCCCCTCCGGTTCCGAACACTGAAGCTTTCTTT	CASSPPVPNTEAFF
.	.	TRBJ1-6	TRBV2	TGTGCCAGCACCCCACGGGCAGGGAGTTTCTCACCCCTCCACTTT	CASTPRAGSFSPLHF
few	.	TRBJ2-5	TRBV4-2	TGTGCCAGCAGCCAAGATTACGGGCCCCAAGAGACCCAGTACTTC	CASSQDYGPQETQYF
.	TRBD1	TRBJ1-6	TRBV2	TGTGCCAGCACCCGCGACAGGGACGGTTCACCCCTCCACTTT	CASTRDRDGSPLHF
.	.	TRBJ1-6	TRBV30	TGTGCCTGGAGGGGGCGGGAGGGTTCACCCCTCCACTTT	CAWRGREGSPLHF
.	.	TRBJ2-7	TRBV5-1	TGCGCCAGCAGCTTGGCCGGGGCATCCTACGAGCAGTACTTC	CASSLAGASYEQYF
.	TRBD2	TRBJ2-1	TRBV2	TGTGCCAGCAGAAGGGGACTAGCGGGGGACAATGAGCAGTTCTTC	CASRRGLAGDNEQFF
.	.	TRBJ1-2	TRBV29-1	TGCAGCGTTGGAGAGGGGAGGGCTGGCTACACCTTC	CSVGEGRAGYTF
.	TRBD1	TRBJ2-3	TRBV5-6	TGTGCCAGCAGCTTGTTGCAGGGGGCGCCGGTAAGCACAGATACGCAGTATTTT	CASSLLQGAPVSTDTQYF
.	TRBD1	TRBJ1-1	TRBV7-2	TGTGCCAGCAGCCCGTACAGGGGGCACGGAACTGAAGCTTTCTTT	CASSPYRGHGTEAFF
.	TRBD2	TRBJ2-5	TRBV2	TGTGCCAGCATCGAGCGGGGGGGCCCAGAGACCCAGTACTTC	CASIERGGPETQYF
.	TRBD2	TRBJ2-2	TRBV3-1/TRBV3-2	TGTGCCAGCAGCCCGGGACTAGCGGGGAGGGGCAGGGAGCTGTTTTTT	CASSPGLAGRGRELFF
.	.	TRBJ1-2	TRBV12-3/TRBV12-4	TGTGCCAGCAGTTTCGACCGGGGCTACACCTTC	CASSFDRGYTF
.	.	TRBJ2-7	TRBV5-1	TGCGCCAGCAGCTTGGACGGCTACGAGCAGTACTTC	CASSLDGYEQYF
.	TRBD1	TRBJ2-4	TRBV18	TGTGCCAGCTCCGGGACAGAAGCCAAAAACATTCAGTACTTC	CASSGTEAKNIQYF
.	.	TRBJ2-1	TRBV19	TGTGCCAGTAGGGATCATGGGCTCAATGAGCAGTTCTTC	CASRDHGLNEQFF
.	.	TRBJ2-3	TRBV6-6	TGTGCCAGCAGTTACCAACTAGGTCCTAGCACAGATACGCAGTATTTT	CASSYQLGPSTDTQYF
.	.	TRBJ1-2	TRBV28	TGTGCCAGCACCCACCCCCAGAACTATGGCTACACCTTC	CASTHPQNYGYTF
.	.	TRBJ1-4	TRBV5-1	TGCGCCAGCAGATGGAGGACGGAAATTGGGGAACTGTTTTTT	CASRWRTEIGELFF
.	.	TRBJ2-2	TRBV7-8	TGTGCCGGATCCCCGGGACAGAACACCGGGGAGCTGTTTTTT	CAGSPGQNTGELFF
.	.	TRBJ1-1	TRBV19	TGTGCCAGTAGTATACAGAGGAACACTGAAGCTTTCTTT	CASSIQRNTEAFF
.	TRBD1	TRBJ1-1	TRBV7-2	TGTGCCAGCAGCCCCGACAGGGGCCTGGGGACTGAAGCTTTCTTT	CASSPDRGLGTEAFF
.	.	TRBJ2-4	TRBV13	TGTGCCAGCAGCTCCTTAGTAGCCAAAAACATTCAGTACTTC	CASSSLVAKNIQYF
once	TRBD2	TRBJ2-3	TRBV5-4	TGTGCCAGCAGCCCTAGACTAGCGGGGGGCTCCCCCACAGATACGCAGTATTTT	CASSPRLAGGSPTDTQYF
.	TRBD1	TRBJ1-5	TRBV2	TGTGCCAGCAGTGAAAACAGGGGGCGAGGGCAGCCCCAGCATTTT	CASSENRGRGQPQHF
medium-sized	TRBD1	TRBJ2-7	TRBV5-6	TGTGCCAGCAGCGAGGGACAGGGGGCTTTCGAGCAGTACTTC	CASSEGQGAFEQYF
.	TRBD1	TRBJ1-6	TRBV28	TGTGCCAGCAGCAGTTACGACAGGGATTATAATTCACCCCTCCACTTT	CASSSYDRDYNSPLHF
.	.	TRBJ1-4	TRBV5-1	TGCGCCAGCAGCTTGAATGATGTCCCCCGAGCAGAAAAACTGTTTTTT	CASSLNDVPRAEKLFF
few	.	TRBJ2-1	TRBV24-1	TGTGCCACCAGTCGGGATTACAATGAGCAGTTCTTC	CATSRDYNEQFF
.	.	TRBJ1-1	TRBV6-1	TGTGCCAGCAGTGACAGAGAGGTTAACACTGAAGCTTTCTTT	CASSDREVNTEAFF